This TCR beta chain appears in the sequencing data of a study of monozygotic twins with inflammatory bowel disease. TCRdb reanalyzed the 5' RACE reads and collapses them to one entry per CDR3 protein, without DNA. The listing records fewer than 450,000 distinct CDR3 sequences. Per the germline V gene, CDR1 is SGHVS and CDR2 is FNYEAQ. CDR3 length: 17 residues. The clonotype comes from a human donor with ulcerative colitis or Crohn's disease, or a healthy co-twin of an affected twin (not recorded which). The chain couples TRBV7-6 to TRBJ1-6; TCRdb names TRBD1, which stays unverified in the absence of DNA. Sequencing was carried out using blood. CDR3 region: CASSLEGTGALYSPLHF.